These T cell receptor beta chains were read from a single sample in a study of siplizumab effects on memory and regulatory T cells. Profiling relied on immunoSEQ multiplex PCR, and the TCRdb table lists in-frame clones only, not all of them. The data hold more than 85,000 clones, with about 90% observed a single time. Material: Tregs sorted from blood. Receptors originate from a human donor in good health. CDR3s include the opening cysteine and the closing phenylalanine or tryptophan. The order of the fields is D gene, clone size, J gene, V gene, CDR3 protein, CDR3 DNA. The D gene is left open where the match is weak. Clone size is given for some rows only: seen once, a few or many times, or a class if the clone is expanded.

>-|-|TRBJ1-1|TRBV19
CASRLRGENTEAFF
TGTGCCAGTAGGCTTAGGGGTGAGAACACTGAAGCTTTCTTT
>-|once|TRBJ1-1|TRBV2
CASSAQGQAFF
TGTGCCAGCAGTGCACAGGGACAAGCTTTCTTT
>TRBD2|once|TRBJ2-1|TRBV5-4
CASSLASGRDNEQFF
TGTGCCAGCAGCTTGGCTAGCGGCAGAGACAATGAGCAGTTCTTC
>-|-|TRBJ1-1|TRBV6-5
CASKGPGAGNTEAFF
TGTGCCAGCAAGGGGCCCGGGGCTGGGAACACTGAAGCTTTCTTT
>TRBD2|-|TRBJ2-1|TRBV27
CASSLYPMYSSGGPNEQFF
TGTGCCAGCAGTTTATACCCTATGTATTCTAGCGGGGGACCCAATGAGCAGTTCTTC
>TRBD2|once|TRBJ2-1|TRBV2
CASSEGLAGDQDEQFF
TGTGCCAGCAGTGAAGGACTAGCGGGAGATCAAGATGAGCAGTTCTTC
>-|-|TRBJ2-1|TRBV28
CASSEVTYNEQFF
TGTGCCAGCTCGGAGGTAACCTACAATGAGCAGTTCTTC
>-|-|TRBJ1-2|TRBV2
CASLPGTQGVYGYTF
TGTGCCAGCTTGCCCGGGACACAAGGAGTATATGGCTACACCTTC
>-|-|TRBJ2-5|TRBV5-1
CASSFRTPETQYF
TGCGCCAGCAGCTTCCGGACCCCGGAGACCCAGTACTTC
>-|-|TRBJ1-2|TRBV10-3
CAISVTPRGAPDTF
TGTGCCATCAGTGTCACACCTCGGGGGGCCCCAGACACCTTC
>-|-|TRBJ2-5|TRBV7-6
CASSLAGVQETQYF
TGTGCCAGCAGCTTAGCGGGAGTACAAGAGACCCAGTACTTC
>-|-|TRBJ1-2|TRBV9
CASSVGQLYGYTF
TGTGCCAGCAGCGTAGGGCAGCTCTATGGCTACACCTTC